Below are 27 T cell receptor beta chains sequenced from a single sample in a study of cytomegalovirus exposure and HLA in healthy donors. PCR used 60 Vbeta primers and 13 Jbeta primers. Sequenced by immunoSEQ multiplex PCR; TCRdb stores in-frame clones only, minus some. Altogether around 64,000 clones are present, 55% to 70% being singletons, with the ten largest covering approximately 3%. The material sequenced was PBMCs. The receptor set was obtained from a woman aged 45 to 65 in good health and CMV-seronegative.

The gene calls are TRBV18 and TRBJ2-5; D might be TRBD2 (6 bases). Looked up from germline, CDR1 is KGHSH and CDR2 is LQKENI. The CDR3 length is 16 residues. The V end was cut by 2 bases, the J end by 5 bases, with 18 bases between. CDR3 nucleotide sequence: TGTGCCAGCTCACCATGGCAGGGAGACGCGGGGGAGACCCAGTACTTC. Protein sequence: CASSPWQGDAGETQYF.

This chain joins TRBV5-4 and TRBJ1-4; no definite D call. From germline, CDR1 is SGHNT and CDR2 YYREEE (reference sequence). Trimming took 0 bases from V and 0 from J, leaving 3 bases between them. The CDR3 totals 14 residues. The CDR3 DNA reads TGTGCCAGCAGCTTGGCTCCAACTAATGAAAAACTGTTTTTT. Its translation is CASSLAPTNEKLFF.

This rearrangement joins TRBV6-5 to TRBJ1-1; 9 nucleotides agree with TRBD1. CDR1 MNHEY and CDR2 SVGAGI come from the germline V gene. V trimming: 5 bases; J trimming: 11 bases; junction bases outside the gene matches: 6. The CDR3 has 12 residues. The CDR3 sequence: CASSKGQGGAFF. Here the CDR3 DNA reads TGTGCCAGCAGTAAGGGACAGGGTGGGGCTTTCTTT.

In its sample, this clone was seen a few times. The rearrangement uses TRBV29-1 and TRBJ1-1; possible D gene TRBD1, 5 bases. There are 12 residues in the CDR3. The V gene lost 4 bases and the J gene lost 4 bases, with 10 bases spanning the gap. CDR1 is SQVTM and CDR2 is ANQGSEA in the germline V gene. The CDR3 loop is CSVVGGGTEAFF. CDR3 bases: TGCAGCGTTGTCGGGGGAGGCACTGAAGCTTTCTTT.

V is TRBV2 and J is TRBJ2-7; tentative D call: TRBD2 (5 bases). The V end lost 6 bases, the J end lost 0 bases, and 9 bases lay between the germline ends. The V gene's germline CDR1 is SNHLY and CDR2 FYNNEI. The CDR3 has 13 amino acids. CDR3 nucleotides: TGTGCCAGCAGACGGGGATCCTCCTACGAGCAGTACTTC. Its translation: CASRRGSSYEQYF.

This clone is labeled medium-sized. The chain combines TRBV14 with TRBJ2-1; 7 nucleotides align to TRBD1. Looked up from germline, CDR1 is SGHDN and CDR2 is FVKESK. The CDR3 spans 17 residues. V gave up 2 bases and J gave up 4 bases; unmatched junction bases: 11. The CDR3 DNA is TGTGCCAGCAGCCAAATAGGCGAGTCGGGACAGTACAATGAGCAGTTCTTC. Translating gives CASSQIGESGQYNEQFF.

The rearrangement uses TRBV2 and TRBJ2-7; possibly TRBD2 for D (5 bases). V dropped 5 bases and J dropped 5 bases, with 10 bases sitting between them. The germline CDR1 and CDR2 sequences are SNHLY and FYNNEI. The length of the CDR3 is 12 residues. The CDR3 spells CASSRGGDEQYF. CDR3 nucleotides: TGTGCCAGCAGTCGGGGTGGCGACGAGCAGTACTTC.

The rearrangement uses TRBV5-6 and TRBJ2-3, with D perhaps matching TRBD1 (6 bases). Trimming removed 1 base at V and 0 bases at J, with 12 bases between. Germline CDR1 reads SGHDT; CDR2 reads YYEEEE. The CDR3 extends over 16 amino acids. Here the CDR3 reads CASSLFVGASTDTQYF. In DNA, the CDR3 is TGTGCCAGCAGCTTGTTTGTGGGGGCTAGCACAGATACGCAGTATTTT.

The V call is TRBV19, the J call TRBJ1-1, with TRBD1 matching 8 bases. Per germline, CDR1 LNHDA and CDR2 SQIVND (reference sequence). V was clipped by 4 bases and J by 1 base; unmatched bases: 2. The CDR3 consists of 14 residues. The DNA for the CDR3 is TGTGCCAGTAGTAGACAGGGGACGAACACTGAAGCTTTCTTT. Translated: CASSRQGTNTEAFF.

The genes are TRBV9 and TRBJ2-7, with 8 bases fitting TRBD1. The trim removed 0 bases at V and 3 bases at J, leaving 5 bases unmatched. The CDR3 has 15 residues. Germline V lookup: CDR1 SGDLS, CDR2 YYNGEE. In DNA form, the CDR3 reads TGTGCCAGCAGCGTAGCTTCGGGACAGGTCTACGAGCAGTACTTC. Translation gives CASSVASGQVYEQYF. Drawing the rest from reference TRBV9 and TRBJ2-7, the complete variable domain is DSGVTQTPKHLITATGQRVTLRCSPRSGDLSVYWYQQSLDQGLQFLIQYYNGEERAKGNILERFSAQQFPDLHSELNLSSLELGDSALYFCASSVASGQVYEQYFGPGTRLTVT.

This clone has just a few counts. The rearrangement joins TRBV28 to TRBJ2-3; 8 positions agree with TRBD1. This CDR3 has 15 residues. V was clipped by 4 bases and J by 2 bases; unmatched bases: 5. Germline V gene data show CDR1 as MDHEN and CDR2 as SYDVKM. CDR3 DNA sequence: TGTGCCAGCAGTTCAGGGGACAGGAACACAGATACGCAGTATTTT. Its protein is CASSSGDRNTDTQYF.

The J gene is TRBJ2-5, the V gene TRBV6-5; 9 nucleotides align to TRBD2. The CDR3 loop spans 15 amino acids. Germline V lookup: CDR1 MNHEY, CDR2 SVGAGI. V dropped 4 bases and J dropped 2; count of bases not matched to a gene: 5. CDR3 amino acids: CASSSRSGRQETQYF. CDR3 DNA sequence: TGTGCCAGCAGTTCACGGAGCGGGAGGCAAGAGACCCAGTACTTC.

The rearrangement joins TRBV27 to TRBJ2-7, with TRBD1 matching 7 bases. Germline CDR1 reads MNHEY; CDR2 reads SMNVEV (reference sequence). The V gene end was trimmed by 6 bases and the J gene end by 3 bases; junction bases not matched to a gene: 11. This CDR3 has 15 amino acids. The CDR3: CASSRDSPGLYEQYF. The CDR3 DNA sequence: TGTGCCAGCAGCCGGGACAGCCCAGGACTCTACGAGCAGTACTTC.

The chain links TRBV2 to TRBJ1-4; 9 nucleotides line up with TRBD1. This CDR3 region has 15 residues. Germline CDR1 and CDR2: SNHLY and FYNNEI. V lost 2 bases and J lost 4; bases outside the gene matches: 2. The CDR3 sequence: CASSERTGVNEKLFF. CDR3 DNA sequence: TGTGCCAGCAGTGAAAGGACAGGGGTTAATGAAAAACTGTTTTTT.

The rearrangement uses TRBV7-2 and TRBJ2-3; D is possibly TRBD2 (5 bases). Per germline, CDR1 SGHTA and CDR2 FQGNSA. CDR3 length equals 14 residues. V was pared by 0 bases and J by 1 base, with 5 bases between. The CDR3 sequence is CASSLASGTDTQYF. The CDR3 DNA reads TGTGCCAGCAGCTTAGCTAGCGGCACAGATACGCAGTATTTT.

The rearrangement joins TRBV15 to TRBJ2-3; D might be TRBD2 (5 bases). Germline assignment: CDR1 LNHNV and CDR2 YYDKDF (reference sequence). V gave up 3 bases and J gave up 4 bases, with 11 bases separating them. This CDR3 is built from 14 residues. The CDR3 DNA sequence: TGTGCCACCAGCAGGAGGACTTTCGCAGATACGCAGTATTTT. This translates into CATSRRTFADTQYF.

The gene calls are TRBV5-6 and TRBJ2-3; D unresolved. Between the trimmed V and J ends, which lost 4 bases and 0 bases, there was a span of 12 bases. CDR3 length: 15 residues. The V gene's germline CDR1 is SGHDT and CDR2 YYEEEE. The CDR3 here is CASSQKPTSTDTQYF. DNA for the CDR3: TGTGCCAGCAGCCAAAAACCGACTAGCACAGATACGCAGTATTTT.

This chain uses TRBV28 with TRBJ2-5, with a weak D call TRBD2 (6 bases). CDR1 is MDHEN, CDR2 SYDVKM, per germline. This CDR3 is 14 amino acids long. V lost 5 bases and J 3 bases, leaving 13 bases between the germline ends. The CDR3: CASSRLVSEETQYF. The CDR3 nucleotides are TGTGCCAGCAGTCGACTAGTCTCTGAAGAGACCCAGTACTTC.

CDR3 loop: CASSLPGGETQYF. DNA of the CDR3: TGTGCCAGCAGCCTCCCGGGGGGGGAGACCCAGTACTTC. The chain couples TRBV5-4 to TRBJ2-5, with 8 bases that match TRBD2. CDR3 length equals 13 residues. Germline-derived CDR1 and CDR2 are SGHNT and YYREEE (reference sequence). The J segment lost 5 bases and the V segment lost 4 bases, leaving 4 bases of the junction unmatched. The whole variable domain, remainder taken from reference TRBV5-4 and TRBJ2-5, is ETGVTQSPTHLIKTRGQQVTLRCSSQSGHNTVSWYQQALGQGPQFIFQYYREEENGRGNFPPRFSGLQFPNYSSELNVNALELDDSALYLCASSLPGGETQYFGPGTRLLVL.

V is TRBV21-1 and J is TRBJ2-7; the listed D gene, TRBD1, was not tested against the DNA. TRBV21-1 is a pseudogene locus. The CDR3 length is 15 residues. The CDR3 loop is CASSKTRDRGYEQYF. The CDR3 DNA follows: TGTGCCAGCAGCAAAACCAGGGACAGGGGCTACGAGCAGTACTTC.

This chain joins TRBV4-3 and TRBJ2-6, with D possibly TRBD1 on 5 matching bases. There are 16 residues in the CDR3. CDR1 LGHNA and CDR2 YSLEER come from the germline V gene. Deletions cut 4 bases from V and 4 bases from J, with 14 bases between. CDR3 residues: CASSPYKGSGANVLTF. CDR3 coding DNA: TGCGCCAGCAGCCCATATAAGGGGTCCGGGGCCAACGTCCTGACTTTC.

This clone was detected a few times. The J gene is TRBJ1-1, the V gene TRBV6-5, with D maybe TRBD1 (6 bases). The CDR3 has 12 amino acids. V lost 4 bases, J lost 11 bases, and 14 bases lay in between. Germline CDR1 reads MNHEY; CDR2 reads SVGAGI. CDR3 sequence (DNA): TGTGCCAGCAGTTTCCAGGGGAAGATGGCTTTCTTT. The encoded protein is CASSFQGKMAFF.

This chain connects TRBV12-5 to TRBJ2-5; 9 nucleotides agree with TRBD2. Germline V gives CDR1 LGHNT, CDR2 FRNRAP. The CDR3 extends over 15 amino acids. With 2 bases clipped from V and 3 bases from J, the junction kept 4 bases outside the gene matches. The CDR3 is CASGLTQREEETQYF. CDR3 DNA sequence: TGTGCTAGTGGTTTGACCCAGCGGGAGGAAGAGACCCAGTACTTC.

The chain couples TRBV29-1 to TRBJ2-1; D possibly corresponds to TRBD2 (6 bases). The CDR3 covers 12 residues. Germline V lookup: CDR1 SQVTM, CDR2 ANQGSEA. V was trimmed by 6 bases and J by 9 bases, leaving 15 bases between them. The CDR3 coding sequence is TGCAGCGTGGCCGCCCTAGCGACTGAGCAGTTCTTC. Its translation is CSVAALATEQFF.

This clone was detected only a few times. The chain has TRBV7-9 and TRBJ1-3, with D possibly being TRBD1 (6 bases). This CDR3 spans 16 amino acids. CDR1 is SEHNR, CDR2 FQNEAQ, per germline (reference sequence). V gave up 2 bases and J gave up 1 base, with 12 bases separating them. The DNA of the CDR3 is TGTGCCAGCAGCTTATTAGGGGGACCATCTGGAAACACCATATATTTT. Translation: CASSLLGGPSGNTIYF. Full variable domain (outside the CDR3, taken from reference TRBV7-9 and TRBJ1-3): DTGVSQNPRHKITKRGQNVTFRCDPISEHNRLYWYRQTLGQGPEFLTYFQNEAQLEKSRLLSDRFSAERPKGSFSTLEIQRTEQGDSAMYLCASSLLGGPSGNTIYFGEGSWLTVV.

CDR3 region: CASSPTTAMNTEAFF. CDR3 nucleotide sequence: TGTGCCAGCAGTCCCACGACAGCCATGAACACTGAAGCTTTCTTT. This chain uses TRBV28 with TRBJ1-1, with a tentative D call TRBD1 (5 bases). Deletions cut 5 bases from V and 0 bases from J, with 13 bases between. The CDR3 extends over 15 amino acids. Germline lookup yields CDR1 MDHEN and CDR2 SYDVKM.

The chain links TRBV6-6 to TRBJ2-3; D not certain. In germline, CDR1 is MNHNY, CDR2 SVGAGI (reference sequence). The germline V and J ends were trimmed by 0 bases and 11 bases, with 6 bases remaining between them. The CDR3 runs 11 residues. The CDR3 DNA follows: TGTGCCAGCAGTTACTCCCTATTGCAGTATTTT. As protein: CASSYSLLQYF.